The clone carrying this T cell receptor beta chain was counted ten times or more. These data originate in a study of CD8 T cells in ankylosing spondylitis. MiXCR, applied by TCRdb to the 5' RACE reads, yields one record per CDR3 protein. The sample has around 25,000 distinct CDR3 sequences; about 2.5% are singletons. This CDR3 has 16 amino acids. CDR1 and CDR2 from the germline V gene are SGDLS and YYNGEE. V was clipped by 3 bases and J by 1 base, with 16 bases between them. This chain links TRBV9 with TRBJ1-1; D possibly corresponds to TRBD1 (6 bases). This TCR was recovered from a female donor with ankylosing spondylitis or in good health (not recorded which). The sample taken for sequencing was blood, either unsorted or a sorted T cell fraction (not recorded which). This CDR3 reads CASSAGGHGSNTEAFF. The CDR3 DNA reads TGTGCCAGCAGCGCGGGGGGACACGGATCGAACACTGAAGCTTTCTTT.